There are a few counts of the clone carrying this T cell receptor (beta chain). The source of the sample is a study of shared clonotypes between healthy human individuals. Study-level information: Three plates were used per donor for CD4 naive, three for CD4 memory, two for CD8 naive and one for CD8 memory.

In replicate PCRs of sorted subsets, 150 to 200 ng DNA, tens of thousands of T cell genomes, was used. Sequencing was performed with immunoSEQ multiplex PCR; in TCRdb, only in-frame clones are kept and a portion is missing. The sample shows some 1 million clones, about 70% of them seen only once. The receptor's source is a man between 18 and 35 years old in good health. Sequencing was performed on memory CD4+ T cells sorted from blood. The sample's subset: CD45RA-negative fraction.

DNA for the CDR3: TGTGCCAGCACCGCACGGGGGTACCAAGAGACCCAGTACTTC. This translates into CASTARGYQETQYF. The chain uses TRBV6-5 and TRBJ2-5; tentatively, D is TRBD2 (6 bases). Trimming pared 7 bases from V and 0 bases from J, leaving 12 bases between. CDR3 length: 14 amino acids. Germline CDR1 MNHEY, CDR2 SVGAGI.